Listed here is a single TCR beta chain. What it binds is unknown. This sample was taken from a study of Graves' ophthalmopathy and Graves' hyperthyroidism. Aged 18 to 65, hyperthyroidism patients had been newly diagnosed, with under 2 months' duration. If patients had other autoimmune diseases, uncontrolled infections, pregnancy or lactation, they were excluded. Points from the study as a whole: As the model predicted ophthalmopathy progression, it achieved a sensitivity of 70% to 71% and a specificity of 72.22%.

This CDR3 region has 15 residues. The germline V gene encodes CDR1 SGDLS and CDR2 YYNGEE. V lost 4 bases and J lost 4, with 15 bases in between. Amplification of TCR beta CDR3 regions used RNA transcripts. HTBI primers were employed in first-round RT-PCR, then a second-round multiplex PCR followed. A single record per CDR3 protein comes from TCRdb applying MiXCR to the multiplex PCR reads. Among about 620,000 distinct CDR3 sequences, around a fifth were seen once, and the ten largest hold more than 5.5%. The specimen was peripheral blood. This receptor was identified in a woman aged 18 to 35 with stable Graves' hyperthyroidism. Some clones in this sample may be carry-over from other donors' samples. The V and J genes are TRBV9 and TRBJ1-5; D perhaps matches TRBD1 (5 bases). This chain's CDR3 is CASSRGEGKNQPQHF. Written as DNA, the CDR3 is TGTGCCAGCAGCCGAGGGGAGGGAAAGAATCAGCCCCAGCATTTT.